A single sample gave rise to the 21 T cell receptor beta chains below, sequenced in a study of T cell repertoires in cytomegalovirus infection. TCRdb recomputed calls from the reads with MiXCR, one row per CDR3 protein. Here the sample spans hundreds of thousands of distinct CDR3 sequences, roughly 15% being singletons. Sequenced input: PBMCs. The receptors were sampled from a human donor in good health (CMV status not recorded). Some clones in this sample may be carry-over from other donors' samples.

This clonotype was seen at least ten times. The gene calls are TRBV6-5 and TRBJ2-1; 11 nucleotides agree with TRBD2. The trim removed 7 bases at V and 7 bases at J, leaving 18 bases unmatched. The CDR3 runs to 18 residues. Germline lookup yields CDR1 MNHEY and CDR2 SVGAGI. The CDR3 DNA reads as TGTGCCAGCAAAAAAACAAGCTACCTAGCGGGGGGTTTGAATGAGCAGTTCTTC. This gives the protein CASKKTSYLAGGLNEQFF.

This clonotype was detected a few times. The chain recombines TRBV12-3 or TRBV12-4 with TRBJ1-2, with 8 positions matching TRBD1. This CDR3 spans 13 amino acids. With 7 bases clipped from V and 3 bases from J, the junction kept 4 bases outside the gene matches. CDR3 in amino acids: CASTGQAYYGYTF. As DNA, the CDR3 is TGTGCCAGCACGGGACAGGCTTACTATGGCTACACCTTC.

V is TRBV5-4 and J is TRBJ2-2; TRBD2 agrees at 7 bases. Germline CDR1 reads SGHNT; CDR2 reads YYREEE (reference sequence). The CDR3 extends over 17 amino acids. The junction had 11 bases not matched to a gene; V was cut back by 4 bases and J by 2 bases. The CDR3 region has the DNA TGTGCCAGCAGCACCGGAAGGTCTAGCGGTAACACCGGGGAGCTGTTTTTT. Amino acids: CASSTGRSSGNTGELFF.

As to this clonotype: Possible read error: a much larger clone is one base away. V usage is TRBV28 and J usage is TRBJ1-5; 8 bases agree with TRBD1. This CDR3 has 14 amino acids. CDR1 and CDR2 from the germline V gene are MDHEN and SYDVKM. The CDR3: CVSSSGGTGQPQHF. CDR3 bases: TGTGTCAGCAGTTCAGGGGGCACGGGGCAGCCCCAGCATTTT.

This clonotype was observed a handful of times. This sequence joins TRBV11-3 and TRBJ1-1; D is unresolved. The CDR3 is 13 amino acids. CDR1 is SGHNT, CDR2 YENEEA, per germline. With 1 base removed from V and 11 bases from J, the gap between germline ends came to 14 bases. CDR3 region: CASSLGVSGRAFF. CDR3 nucleotides: TGTGCCAGCAGCTTAGGAGTCTCCGGCCGGGCTTTCTTT.

This clonotype has at least ten counts. The J gene is TRBJ2-7, the V gene TRBV6-1, with a tentative D call TRBD1 (6 bases). CDR3 length: 15 residues. The V end was cut by 5 bases, the J end by 0 bases, with 14 bases between. CDR1 is MNHNS and CDR2 is SASEGT in the germline V gene. For the CDR3, the DNA is TGTGCCAGCAGTTATAAACCGGACAGCTCCTACGAGCAGTACTTC. Protein product: CASSYKPDSSYEQYF.

This clonotype was counted ten times or more. This chain links TRBV6-1 with TRBJ2-2; 9 nucleotides match TRBD2. V shed 6 bases, J shed 4 bases, and the junction held 9 bases outside the gene matches. The CDR3 contains 16 residues. Germline V gene lookup returns CDR1 MNHNS and CDR2 SASEGT. In nucleotides, the CDR3 is TGTGCCAGCAGAAAAGACGGGACTAGCCCCACCGGGGAGCTGTTTTTT. It yields the protein CASRKDGTSPTGELFF.

The V call is TRBV6-2 or TRBV6-3, the J call TRBJ2-1; D unresolved. The germline V and J ends were trimmed by 2 bases and 8 bases, with 4 bases remaining between them. This CDR3 has 11 residues. CDR1 is MNHEY, CDR2 SVGEGT, per germline. The CDR3 loop is CASSYVHEQFF. CDR3 bases: TGTGCCAGCAGTTACGTCCATGAGCAGTTCTTC.

V usage is TRBV24-1 and J usage is TRBJ2-3; D is perhaps TRBD2 (6 bases). The CDR3 loop spans 16 amino acids. V lost 1 base to trimming and J lost 1 base, with 11 bases between them. Germline lookup yields CDR1 KGHDR and CDR2 SFDVKD. The CDR3 here is CATSDLGGSGTDTQYF. The CDR3 region has the DNA TGTGCCACCAGTGATTTAGGAGGGTCTGGCACAGATACGCAGTATTTT.

The chain carries TRBV19 and TRBJ1-3; D is unresolved. The V gene's germline CDR1 is LNHDA and CDR2 SQIVND (reference sequence). V was shortened by 9 bases and J by 9 bases, with 21 bases between the two germline ends. There are 14 residues in the CDR3. The CDR3 loop reads CASTLRTVRLTIYF. DNA of the CDR3: TGTGCCAGCACGCTCAGGACGGTCCGTCTCACCATATATTTT.

This clonotype has a count of ten or more. The V and J genes are TRBV7-2 and TRBJ2-5, with D tentatively TRBD2 (6 bases). CDR3 length: 14 residues. Germline V gives CDR1 SGHTA, CDR2 FQGNSA. Trimming removed 6 bases at V and 7 bases at J, with 18 bases between. CDR3 residues: CASRRDSNTGTQYF. CDR3 bases: TGTGCCAGCAGGAGGGACTCAAACACGGGGACCCAGTACTTC.

This clonotype has at least ten counts. CDR3 sequence (DNA): TGTGCCAGCAGCTTCCAGGGGACAGGCAATCAGCCCCAGCATTTT. Translating gives CASSFQGTGNQPQHF. The genes are TRBV7-2 and TRBJ1-5; 7 nucleotides match TRBD1. V lost 3 bases to trimming and J lost 2 bases; unmatched junction nucleotides: 4. The CDR3 covers 15 residues. The germline gives CDR1 SGHTA, CDR2 FQGNSA.

In DNA form, the CDR3 reads TGTGCCAGCACGGAGGCAGGCAACGAAAAACTGTTTTTT. Translated: CASTEAGNEKLFF. V usage is TRBV6-2 or TRBV6-3 and J usage is TRBJ1-4, with D unclear. Looked up from germline, CDR1 is MNHEY and CDR2 is SVGEGT. The CDR3 has 13 amino acids. Trimming removed 7 bases at V and 8 bases at J, with 14 bases between.

The CDR3 DNA sequence: TGTGCCAGCAGCCCTTTAACTAGCGGGGGGGACACAGATACGCAGTATTTT. This gives the protein CASSPLTSGGDTDTQYF. The chain is built from TRBV28 and TRBJ2-3; TRBD2 matches at 13 bases. This CDR3 is built from 17 residues. V dropped 6 bases and J dropped 2; count of bases not matched to a gene: 8. CDR1 MDHEN and CDR2 SYDVKM come from the germline V gene.

V and J are TRBV28 and TRBJ1-5; 7 bases are shared with TRBD1. Germline CDR1 reads MDHEN; CDR2 reads SYDVKM. The CDR3 contains 14 residues. J lost 3 bases, V lost 4 bases, and 3 bases had no gene match. CDR3 sequence: CASSSGQTNQPQHF. The CDR3 coding sequence is TGTGCCAGCAGTTCGGGACAGACCAATCAGCCCCAGCATTTT.

The chain joins TRBV10-3 to TRBJ1-2, with 10 bases matching TRBD1. The J segment lost 2 bases and the V segment lost 0 bases, leaving 15 bases of the junction unmatched. The germline V gene encodes CDR1 ENHRY and CDR2 SYGVKD. This CDR3 is 20 amino acids long. The CDR3 region has the DNA TGTGCCATCAGTGAGTCGAAACTGTCCGGGACAGGGGAGTTCAACTATGGCTACACCTTC. Translating it yields CAISESKLSGTGEFNYGYTF.

The V call is TRBV4-2, the J call TRBJ2-7; D may correspond to TRBD1 or TRBD2 (5 bases each). CDR1 is LGHNA and CDR2 is YNFKEQ in the germline V gene. The length of the CDR3 is 15 residues. V gave up 2 bases and J gave up 2 bases, with 13 bases separating them. DNA of the CDR3: TGTGCCAGCAGCCAACTCTCCCGGGACCCCTACGAGCAGTACTTC. This gives the protein CASSQLSRDPYEQYF.

V gene TRBV20-1 combines with J gene TRBJ1-6; D is undetermined. CDR1 and CDR2 from the germline V gene are DFQATT and SNEGSKA (reference sequence). This CDR3 has 14 amino acids. V shed 4 bases and J shed 3 bases, with 10 bases lying between them. The CDR3, as DNA: TGCAGTGCTAATAGGATCGGCTATAATTCACCCCTCCACTTT. Protein: CSANRIGYNSPLHF.

In its sample, this clonotype was seen many times. V gene TRBV12-3 or TRBV12-4 combines with J gene TRBJ1-4; D unclear. Trimming shortened V by 3 bases and J by 0 bases, and 5 bases separated the two germline ends. The length of the CDR3 is 14 residues. The CDR3 region has the DNA TGTGCCAGCAGTTTCGTAGCAACTAATGAAAAACTGTTTTTT. Translating it yields CASSFVATNEKLFF.

This clonotype was seen a single time. The genes are TRBV6-5 and TRBJ2-7, with 7 bases identical to TRBD1. The junction had 12 bases not matched to a gene; V was cut back by 5 bases and J by 2 bases. Per germline, CDR1 MNHEY and CDR2 SVGAGI. The CDR3 sequence is 16 residues long. The CDR3 DNA reads TGTGCCAGCAGTCCTACGACAGGGTCGCCTACCTACGAGCAGTACTTC. Residues: CASSPTTGSPTYEQYF.

On this clonotype: This may arise from a read error, as a much more abundant clone is one base away. Lacking the conserved final phenylalanine or tryptophan, this CDR3 likely reflects a read error. V usage is TRBV6-5 and J usage is TRBJ2-7; D possibly corresponds to TRBD1 (6 bases). The CDR3 runs 14 residues. Looked up from germline, CDR1 is MNHEY and CDR2 is SVGAGI. V gave up 2 bases and J gave up 0 bases, with 8 bases separating them. The CDR3 spells CASSYDRYSYEQYS. CDR3 DNA: TGTGCCAGCAGTTACGACAGGTACTCCTACGAGCAGTACTCC.